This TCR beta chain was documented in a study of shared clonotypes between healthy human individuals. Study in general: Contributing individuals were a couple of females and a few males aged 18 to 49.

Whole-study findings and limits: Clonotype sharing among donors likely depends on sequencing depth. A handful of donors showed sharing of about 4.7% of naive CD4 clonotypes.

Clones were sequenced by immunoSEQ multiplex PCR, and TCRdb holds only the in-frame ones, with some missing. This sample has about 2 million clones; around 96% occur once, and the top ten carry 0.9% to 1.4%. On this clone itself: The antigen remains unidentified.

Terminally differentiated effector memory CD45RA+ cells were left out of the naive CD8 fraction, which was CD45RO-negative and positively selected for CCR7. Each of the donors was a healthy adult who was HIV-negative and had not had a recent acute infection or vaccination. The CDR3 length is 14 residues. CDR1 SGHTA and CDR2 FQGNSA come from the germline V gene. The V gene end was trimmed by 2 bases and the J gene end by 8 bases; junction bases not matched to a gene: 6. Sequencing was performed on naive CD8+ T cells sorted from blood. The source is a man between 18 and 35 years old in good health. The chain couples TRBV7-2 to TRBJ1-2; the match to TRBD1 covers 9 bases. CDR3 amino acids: CASSLWGTGNGYTF. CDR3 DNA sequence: TGTGCCAGCAGCTTATGGGGGACAGGGAACGGCTACACCTTC.